This passage covers 10 T cell receptor beta chains from one sample sequenced in a study of T cells after yellow fever vaccination. MiXCR, applied by TCRdb to the 5' RACE reads, yields one record per CDR3 protein. The sample shows about 240,000 distinct CDR3 sequences, 6.9% of them seen only once. Specimen: CD4+ T cells sorted from PBMCs, collected 15 days after the yellow fever booster vaccination. These receptors came from a man under 40 who received the YFV17D yellow fever vaccine.

This clonotype was observed a few times. This chain connects TRBV29-1 to TRBJ2-2; the D gene is possibly TRBD1 (6 bases). V was trimmed by 3 bases and J by 3 bases, leaving 8 bases between them. Germline V lookup: CDR1 SQVTM, CDR2 ANQGSEA. The CDR3 is 13 residues long. The CDR3: CSVDRGYTGELFF. CDR3 DNA sequence: TGCAGCGTTGACAGGGGCTACACCGGGGAGCTGTTTTTT.

This clonotype was recorded at least ten times. The rearrangement joins TRBV3-1 to TRBJ2-5; 14 nucleotides agree with TRBD2. V was pared by 5 bases and J by 5 bases, with 7 bases of the junction left unmatched. This CDR3 has 16 amino acids. Germline V gene lookup returns CDR1 LGHDT and CDR2 YNNKEL (reference sequence). CDR3 in DNA: TGTGCCAGCAGCACGCGACTAGCGGGAGGGAAGGAGACCCAGTACTTC. Translation: CASSTRLAGGKETQYF.

This clonotype showed up just a few times. The chain employs TRBV5-6 and TRBJ2-5; maybe TRBD2 (5 bases). Germline-derived CDR1 and CDR2 are SGHDT and YYEEEE. This CDR3 has 14 amino acids. V dropped 4 bases and J dropped 5 bases, with 15 bases sitting between them. CDR3 DNA sequence: TGTGCCAGCAGCGAGGGCCCTAGACTGGAGACCCAGTACTTC. Its translation: CASSEGPRLETQYF. Using reference TRBV5-6 and TRBJ2-5 for the parts outside the CDR3, the full variable domain is DAGVTQSPTHLIKTRGQQVTLRCSPKSGHDTVSWYQQALGQGPQFIFQYYEEEERQRGNFPDRFSGHQFPNYSSELNVNALLLGDSALYLCASSEGPRLETQYFGPGTRLLVL.

This clonotype was counted only a few times. The V call is TRBV5-1, the J call TRBJ1-1, with D possibly being TRBD1 (5 bases). The CDR3 consists of 16 residues. The germline V gene has CDR1 SGHRS and CDR2 YFSETQ. Trimming shortened V by 4 bases and J by 4 bases, and 20 bases separated the two germline ends. The CDR3 coding sequence is TGCGCCAGCAGCCCGGGGGGGGGGACCAGAAGCACTGAAGCTTTCTTT. Amino acid sequence: CASSPGGGTRSTEAFF.

The gene calls are TRBV10-3 and TRBJ2-3; D may match TRBD1 or TRBD2 (7 bases each). Germline V gene lookup returns CDR1 ENHRY and CDR2 SYGVKD. The CDR3 consists of 17 residues. V lost 4 bases, J lost 4 bases, and 21 bases lay in between. CDR3 in amino acids: CAISVQGGRGLADTQYF. In DNA form, the CDR3 reads TGTGCCATCAGTGTCCAGGGGGGGAGAGGACTGGCAGATACGCAGTATTTT.

As to this clonotype: One base away lies a much larger clone, so this may be a sequencing read error. The J gene is TRBJ2-6, the V gene TRBV12-3 or TRBV12-4; D unresolved. The CDR3 covers 17 residues. The ends were cut back, 2 bases at V and 0 bases at J, with 11 bases in the middle. This CDR3 reads CASSLRVMSSGANVLTF. The CDR3 DNA reads TGTGCCAGCAGTTTACGCGTAATGAGCTCTGGGGCCAACGTCCTGACTTTC.

This clonotype came up many times. The genes are TRBV28 and TRBJ2-1, with a possible D match to TRBD2 (7 bases). V lost 6 bases to trimming and J lost 14 bases, with 29 bases between them. This CDR3 is built from 16 residues. Germline V CDR1 and CDR2: MDHEN, SYDVKM. DNA of the CDR3: TGTGCCAGCAGCGAGCGAGGGGGGAGGGCTTTTAGCTTGAAGTTCTTC. Its translation: CASSERGGRAFSLKFF.

This clonotype occurred many times. The V call is TRBV20-1, the J call TRBJ2-1; the match to TRBD2 covers 9 bases. The V segment lost 5 bases and the J segment 6 bases; nucleotides outside the gene matches: 8. Germline lookup yields CDR1 DFQATT and CDR2 SNEGSKA (reference sequence). The CDR3 consists of 14 residues. CDR3 nucleotides: TGCAGTGCTCCCTCTGGCGGGAGGGTCAATGAGCAGTTCTTC. Translating it yields CSAPSGGRVNEQFF.

J is TRBJ1-6 and V is TRBV5-1; D is uncertain. The CDR3 sequence is 15 residues long. Trimming stripped 0 bases from V and 8 bases from J, with 12 bases between. Per germline, CDR1 SGHRS and CDR2 YFSETQ. The CDR3 DNA sequence: TGCGCCAGCAGCTTGGCTGGCAGAAGGTATTCACCCCTCCACTTT. The encoded protein is CASSLAGRRYSPLHF. Variable domain in full (rest from reference TRBV5-1 and TRBJ1-6): KAGVTQTPRYLIKTRGQQVTLSCSPISGHRSVSWYQQTPGQGLQFLFEYFSETQRNKGNFPGRFSGRQFSNSRSEMNVSTLELGDSALYLCASSLAGRRYSPLHFGNGTRLTVT.

At least ten counts were recorded for this clonotype. This chain links TRBV5-8 with TRBJ2-7; 9 nucleotides agree with TRBD1. Germline V gene lookup returns CDR1 SGHTS and CDR2 YDEGEE. V was clipped by 7 bases and J by 2 bases; unmatched bases: 10. The CDR3 extends over 15 amino acids. The CDR3 nucleotides read TGTGCCAGCGAGTTCCCGGGACAGGGCGCCTACGAGCAGTACTTC. It encodes CASEFPGQGAYEQYF. The full variable domain, its missing parts supplied by reference TRBV5-8 and TRBJ2-7, is EAGVTQSPTHLIKTRGQQATLRCSPISGHTSVYWYQQALGLGLQFLLWYDEGEERNRGNFPPRFSGRQFPNYSSELNVNALELEDSALYLCASEFPGQGAYEQYFGPGTRLTVT.